This T cell receptor (beta chain) appears in the sequencing data of a study of T cell responses to AZD1222 COVID-19 vaccine. The study, taken as a whole, reports: Nearly half of the spike-specific TCRs reportedly recognize variant regions that carry no mutations. In a largely white British group with more females than males, clonal diversity was possibly underestimated. Spike-specific TCRs gained breadth and depth after people received two AZD1222 doses. Sampled repertoires all dated from after the peak T cell response.

Clones were read by immunoSEQ multiplex PCR, and TCRdb kept only the in-frame ones, dropping some. The top ten clones hold approximately 5% of a sample with 85,000 to 120,000 clones, roughly nine tenths of them seen once. The count of this clone is one. What it binds is unknown. The V gene's germline CDR1 is MNHEY and CDR2 SVGEGT. J lost 7 bases, V lost 2 bases, and 13 bases had no gene match. CDR3 length equals 17 residues. The V gene is TRBV6-2 or TRBV6-3, the J gene TRBJ2-1; 8 bases map to TRBD2. The starting material was peripheral blood, obtained on day 0 of AZD1222 vaccination. The source of this sequence is an adult in good health. DNA for the CDR3: TGTGCCAGCAGTTACGGTTTGGCGGGAGGTCGGTCAAATGAGCAGTTCTTC. This translates into CASSYGLAGGRSNEQFF.